The 8 T cell receptor beta chains presented below share a single source sample, sequenced in a study of blood T cell repertoires in COVID-19. TCRdb's copy holds only in-frame clones and misses some; the assay was immunoSEQ multiplex PCR. The table has fewer than 150,000 clones, 84% seen once. The material sequenced was peripheral blood. The receptors originated from a human donor in a cohort sampled during active COVID-19.

The V call is TRBV9, the J call TRBJ1-3, with D tentatively TRBD1 (5 bases). This CDR3 comprises 13 residues. Germline CDR1 and CDR2: SGDLS and YYNGEE. The V end was cut by 4 bases, the J end by 4 bases, with 9 bases between. Here the CDR3 reads CASSREGGNTIYF. The DNA for the CDR3 is TGTGCCAGCAGCAGGGAGGGGGGAAACACCATATATTTT. Complete variable domain (other parts from reference TRBV9 and TRBJ1-3): DSGVTQTPKHLITATGQRVTLRCSPRSGDLSVYWYQQSLDQGLQFLIQYYNGEERAKGNILERFSAQQFPDLHSELNLSSLELGDSALYFCASSREGGNTIYFGEGSWLTVV.

The rearrangement uses TRBV3-1 (or the pseudogene TRBV3-2) and TRBJ1-4; D perhaps matches TRBD1 (5 bases). V was pared by 5 bases and J by 7 bases, with 14 bases between. Per germline, CDR1 LGHDT and CDR2 YNNKEL (reference sequence). This CDR3 region has 14 residues. This CDR3 is CASSADPRGEKLFF. The CDR3 region has the DNA TGTGCCAGCAGCGCCGACCCTAGGGGTGAAAAACTGTTTTTT.

This chain uses TRBV9 with TRBJ1-1; D gene uncertain. Germline CDR1 and CDR2: SGDLS and YYNGEE. The germline V and J ends were trimmed by 0 bases and 5 bases, with 11 bases remaining between them. The CDR3 is made up of 14 amino acids. The CDR3 here is CASSVAPGGTEAFF. CDR3 sequence (DNA): TGTGCCAGCAGCGTAGCCCCCGGAGGAACTGAAGCTTTCTTT.

This chain connects TRBV5-5 to TRBJ2-3, with 13 bases lining up with TRBD2. This CDR3 has 16 amino acids. The junction had 5 bases not matched to a gene; V was cut back by 4 bases and J by 3 bases. Germline values: CDR1 SGHKS, CDR2 YYEKEE (reference sequence). The CDR3 region has the DNA TGTGCCAGCAGCCTCCCGACTAGCGGGGGGACAGATACGCAGTATTTT. Its translation is CASSLPTSGGTDTQYF.

As concerns this clone: This specimen includes other DNA sequences encoding the same CDR3. This chain connects TRBV5-1 to TRBJ2-3, with TRBD2 matching 11 bases. This CDR3 region has 14 residues. Germline assignment: CDR1 SGHRS and CDR2 YFSETQ. V dropped 5 bases and J dropped 3; count of bases not matched to a gene: 2. The CDR3 DNA reads TGCGCCAGCAGAACTAGCGGGGGAACAGATACGCAGTATTTT. Its protein is CASRTSGGTDTQYF. The complete variable domain, with remaining parts taken from reference TRBV5-1 and TRBJ2-3, reads KAGVTQTPRYLIKTRGQQVTLSCSPISGHRSVSWYQQTPGQGLQFLFEYFSETQRNKGNFPGRFSGRQFSNSRSEMNVSTLELGDSALYLCASRTSGGTDTQYFGPGTRLTVL.

The genes are TRBV10-3 and TRBJ1-1; a possible D gene is TRBD1 (5 bases). In germline, CDR1 is ENHRY, CDR2 SYGVKD. The CDR3 is made up of 14 amino acids. Trimming shortened V by 5 bases and J by 4 bases, and 14 bases separated the two germline ends. The DNA of the CDR3 is TGTGCCATCAGTCCGGGACTCGGAAGCACTGAAGCTTTCTTT. Amino acids: CAISPGLGSTEAFF.

The chain carries TRBV18 and TRBJ1-5; a weak D match, TRBD1 (5 bases). Between the trimmed V and J ends, which lost 3 bases and 5 bases, there was a span of 11 bases. This CDR3 region has 14 residues. Germline assignment: CDR1 KGHSH and CDR2 LQKENI. The CDR3, as DNA: TGTGCCAGCTCACCTTACAGGACCGATCAGCCCCAGCATTTT. Protein product: CASSPYRTDQPQHF.

The CDR3 protein is CASSLEQGNRDEQFF. DNA of the CDR3: TGTGCCAGCAGCTTGGAACAGGGTAACCGGGATGAGCAGTTCTTC. The chain links TRBV5-6 to TRBJ2-1; D possibly corresponds to TRBD1 (6 bases). The CDR3 consists of 15 residues. V shed 0 bases and J shed 8 bases, with 15 bases lying between them. CDR1 is SGHDT, CDR2 YYEEEE, per germline.